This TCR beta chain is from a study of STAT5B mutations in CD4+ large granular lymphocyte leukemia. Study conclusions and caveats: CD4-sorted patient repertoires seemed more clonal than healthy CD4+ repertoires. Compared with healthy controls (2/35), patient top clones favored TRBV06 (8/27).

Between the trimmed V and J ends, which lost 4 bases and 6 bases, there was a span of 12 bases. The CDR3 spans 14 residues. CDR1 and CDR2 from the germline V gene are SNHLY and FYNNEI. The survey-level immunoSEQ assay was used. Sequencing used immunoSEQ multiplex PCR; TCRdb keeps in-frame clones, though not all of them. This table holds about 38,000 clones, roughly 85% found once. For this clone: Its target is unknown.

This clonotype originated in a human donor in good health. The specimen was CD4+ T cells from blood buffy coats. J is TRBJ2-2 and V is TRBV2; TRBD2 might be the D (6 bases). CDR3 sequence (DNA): TGTGCCAGCAGTGTGGAGGGTTCGGCCGGGGAGCTGTTTTTT. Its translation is CASSVEGSAGELFF.